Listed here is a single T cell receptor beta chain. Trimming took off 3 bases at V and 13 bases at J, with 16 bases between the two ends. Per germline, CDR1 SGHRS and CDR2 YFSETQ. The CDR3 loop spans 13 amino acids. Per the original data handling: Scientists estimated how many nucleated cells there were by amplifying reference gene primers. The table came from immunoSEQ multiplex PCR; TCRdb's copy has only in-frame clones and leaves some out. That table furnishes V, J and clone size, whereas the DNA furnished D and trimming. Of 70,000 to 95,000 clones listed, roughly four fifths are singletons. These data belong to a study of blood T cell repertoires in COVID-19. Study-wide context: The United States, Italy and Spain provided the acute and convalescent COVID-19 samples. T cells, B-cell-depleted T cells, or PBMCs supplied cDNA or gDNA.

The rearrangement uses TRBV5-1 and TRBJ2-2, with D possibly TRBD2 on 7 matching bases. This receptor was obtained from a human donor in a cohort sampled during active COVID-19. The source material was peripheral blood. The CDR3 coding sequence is TGCGCCAGCAGCTCTAATCAGGGGAGGGTGCTGTTTTTT. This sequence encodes CASSSNQGRVLFF. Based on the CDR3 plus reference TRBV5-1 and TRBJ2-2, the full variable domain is KAGVTQTPRYLIKTRGQQVTLSCSPISGHRSVSWYQQTPGQGLQFLFEYFSETQRNKGNFPGRFSGRQFSNSRSEMNVSTLELGDSALYLCASSSNQGRVLFFGEGSRLTVL.